This entry is about one T cell receptor (beta chain). Its antigen is currently unknown. The data were taken from a study of T cells in narcolepsy. Overall study context: Healthy controls were enrolled alongside patients with narcolepsy type 1 or type 2. Notes on the study in general: Healthy controls reportedly lacked the autoreactive clonotypes serially found in patients' blood. Autoreactive clone sequences were missing from some blood memory CD4+ repertoires. Autoreactive HCRT-specific and TRIB2-specific clonotypes were marked in same-patient CSF-versus-blood CD4+ comparisons.

Profiling relied on immunoSEQ multiplex PCR, and the TCRdb table lists in-frame clones only, not all of them. The sample has 25,000 or so clones, around 85% seen once. The ends were cut back, 4 bases at V and 7 bases at J, with 10 bases in the middle. Germline V gene lookup returns CDR1 MNHNY and CDR2 SVGAGI (reference sequence). The CDR3 runs 12 residues. This chain uses TRBV6-6 with TRBJ1-1; tentatively, D is TRBD1 (5 bases). The sequencing sample was made of memory (CD45RA-) CD4+ T cells from blood. The clonotype originates from a human donor in good health. The CDR3 spells CASSSGTVEAFF. Written as DNA, the CDR3 is TGTGCCAGCAGTTCAGGGACGGTTGAAGCTTTCTTT.